Listed below are T cell receptor beta chains from one sample, sequenced in a study of blood T cells in healthy people across ages. TCRdb ran MiXCR on the 5' RACE reads and lists one entry per CDR3 protein. The sample yields some 760,000 distinct CDR3 sequences, more than 20% seen once. The same sample was also used in a study of T cells of mothers and their children.

Sequencing was done on a sample of blood. The receptor source for this set is a boy aged 5 to 17 in good health. Each CDR3 is given with its conserved first and last residue.

v_gene	CDR3aa
TRBV4-3	CASSQGGLAALTDTQYF
TRBV10-3	CAISESNRGYGNQPQHF
TRBV27	CASSRSGVNTGELFF
TRBV11-2	CASSLFPGTDKPNEKLFF
TRBV30	CAWSVRGTGVQPQHF
TRBV6-1	CASSPIGGESSGNTIYF
TRBV20-1	CSARDLDRGQVEQFF
TRBV10-3	CAISGSINYGYTF
TRBV15	CATTGGGDSKTQYF
TRBV28	CASSKTSGSLDTQYF
TRBV9	CASSPRDRDLNLAKNIQYF
TRBV5-1	CASSLAPVYQETQYF
TRBV12-3/TRBV12-4	CASSFNLLAGVADTQYF
TRBV29-1	CSVLNRGTNEKLFF
TRBV20-1	CSAREGLATNEKLFF
TRBV7-2	CASSLEGLSSYNEQFF
TRBV5-5	CASSLLRDRETQYF
TRBV20-1	CSASRRVRTEAFF
TRBV29-1	CSVGREPRTDTQYF
TRBV20-1	CSARQSSNQPQHF
TRBV5-1	CASSGDGTVQETQYF
TRBV11-3	CASSLGGLAGGVNEQFF
TRBV9	CASSVGMPDGETQYF
TRBV27	CASSLYSYSYEQYF
TRBV29-1	CSVEDVESYNEQFF
TRBV7-2	CASSSERRENNEQFF
TRBV28	CASSSYQTGVNIQYF
TRBV4-3	CASSHSVRLAGDTGELFF
TRBV6-4	CASSDSTSGSTDTQYF